This T cell receptor (beta chain) was sequenced for a study of cytomegalovirus exposure and HLA in healthy donors. Per germline, CDR1 MGHRA and CDR2 YSYEKL. Trimming left V 3 bases short and J 4 bases short, with 10 bases between. The CDR3 sequence is 14 residues long. In the PCR, 60 Vbeta and 13 Jbeta primers were used. The protocol was immunoSEQ multiplex PCR, while the TCRdb copy is restricted to in-frame clones and leaves out a portion. The sample lists 160,000 or so clones; roughly 80% were seen once. The receptor comes from a male donor in good health and CMV-seronegative. The chain joins TRBV4-1 to TRBJ1-5, with D unclear. Sequencing was done on a sample of PBMCs. The CDR3 DNA reads TGCGCCAGCAGCCATAGCGACGGTAATCAGCCCCAGCATTTT. Protein sequence: CASSHSDGNQPQHF.